This record looks at one TCR beta chain sequence and its context. The source of the sample is a study of blood T cell repertoires in COVID-19. Across the study: The study drew acute and convalescent COVID-19 samples from the United States, Italy and Spain.

This CDR3 region has 16 residues. Germline-derived CDR1 and CDR2 are SGHDT and YYEEEE. With 4 bases removed from V and 7 bases from J, the gap between germline ends came to 23 bases. Which cohort a participant joined came from the clinical history participants gave. Sequencing used immunoSEQ multiplex PCR; TCRdb keeps in-frame clones, though not all of them. The data contain 250,000 or so clones, 83% of them singletons. The sequence derives from a woman aged 40 to 49 who had been exposed to COVID-19. Sequenced input: PBMCs or T cells enriched from blood (not recorded which). The J gene is TRBJ1-1, the V gene TRBV5-6; maybe TRBD1 (6 bases). The CDR3 spells CASSPLDGQGSDEAFF. The CDR3 bases are TGTGCCAGCAGCCCTCTGGACGGGCAGGGGAGTGATGAAGCTTTCTTT. Together with reference TRBV5-6 and TRBJ1-1, the CDR3 gives the full variable domain: DAGVTQSPTHLIKTRGQQVTLRCSPKSGHDTVSWYQQALGQGPQFIFQYYEEEERQRGNFPDRFSGHQFPNYSSELNVNALLLGDSALYLCASSPLDGQGSDEAFFGQGTRLTVV.